This entry lists 5 T cell receptor beta chains sequenced from one sample in a study of immunodeficiency. Sequenced by immunoSEQ multiplex PCR; TCRdb stores in-frame clones only, minus some. Here the sample spans about a thousand clones, approximately 90% being singletons. Sample: CD4+ T cells from blood. The receptors were gathered from a female donor.

The V and J genes are TRBV28 and TRBJ1-1, with TRBD1 matching 8 bases. The germline V gene has CDR1 MDHEN and CDR2 SYDVKM. Trimming at V came to 5 bases and at J to 0 bases, leaving 5 bases not matched to a gene. The CDR3 is 15 amino acids. Written as DNA, the CDR3 is TGTGCCAGCAGTCCGGGGACAGGAGTGAACACTGAAGCTTTCTTT. Translating gives CASSPGTGVNTEAFF.

V is TRBV2 and J is TRBJ2-7; a possible D gene is TRBD1 (6 bases). V was cut by 8 bases and J by 9 bases, with 17 bases left in between. Germline-derived CDR1 and CDR2 are SNHLY and FYNNEI. The length of the CDR3 is 12 residues. The CDR3 sequence is CASGQQGRGQYF. The DNA for the CDR3 is TGTGCCAGCGGTCAACAGGGAAGAGGGCAGTACTTC.

This CDR3 reads CASSLESPSTETQYF. CDR3 sequence (DNA): TGTGCCAGCAGCTTAGAGTCTCCTAGTACCGAGACCCAGTACTTC. The V and J genes are TRBV11-3 and TRBJ2-5; D is ambiguous. Germline lookup yields CDR1 SGHNT and CDR2 YENEEA. This CDR3 has 15 amino acids. V lost 0 bases and J lost 5, with 13 bases in between.

The chain is built from TRBV7-3 and TRBJ1-2, with D possibly being TRBD1 (6 bases). V lost 4 bases and J lost 10, with 16 bases in between. The CDR3 totals 13 residues. The germline V gene encodes CDR1 SGHTA and CDR2 FQGTGA. CDR3 residues: CASSSKPGQFYTF. The CDR3 nucleotides are TGTGCCAGCAGCTCCAAACCCGGACAGTTCTACACCTTC.

V usage is TRBV6-5 and J usage is TRBJ1-5, with TRBD1 matching over 9 bases. The CDR3 loop spans 16 amino acids. In germline, CDR1 is MNHEY, CDR2 SVGAGI. The V segment lost 2 bases and the J segment 2 bases; nucleotides outside the gene matches: 4. CDR3 region: CASSYTGGGGNQPQHF. CDR3 sequence (DNA): TGTGCCAGCAGTTACACAGGGGGCGGTGGCAATCAGCCCCAGCATTTT.